This T cell receptor beta chain derives from a study of spatial heterogeneity in lung cancer. The CDR3 has 14 residues. In germline, CDR1 is SEHNR, CDR2 FQNEAQ (reference sequence). Trimming left V 4 bases short and J 4 bases short, with 13 bases between. Time point described: sample taken at primary tumor resection. TCRdb re-called the 5' RACE reads with MiXCR, one entry per CDR3 protein. The sample includes fewer than 45,000 distinct CDR3 sequences, about 6.5% seen only once; the top ten take around 43%. This clonotype was seen repeatedly, ten times or more. This rearrangement joins TRBV7-9 to TRBJ1-2, with D hard to call. Specimen: PBMCs, collected at surgery. The TCR was taken from a female donor with early-stage non-small cell lung cancer. This CDR3 is CASSSTGGPYGYTF. Here the CDR3 DNA reads TGTGCCAGCAGCTCTACGGGAGGACCCTATGGCTACACCTTC.